The entry that follows covers one T cell receptor (beta chain) sequence. Its binding antigen is unknown. Per-base qualities were not stored, and no clone one base away is much larger. As encoded in the germline V gene (reference sequence), CDR1 is LNHDA while CDR2 is SQIVND. The CDR3 starts with the cysteine, ends with the phenylalanine, and has 13 residues. The DNA shown is the 39-base CDR3, in frame from base 1. V loses 7 bases, J loses 5 bases, and the germline ends lie 14 bases apart. This record belongs to a study of B cell selection in AIRE deficiency (dated by TCRdb to between 2018 and 2021). For the study in its entirety: Researchers compared the TCRbeta repertoires of sorted blood CD4+ conventional T cells and regulatory T cells from AIRE-deficient patients with the corresponding repertoires from healthy controls. The TCR-sequenced cohort comprised about five AIRE-deficient APECED patients and about five healthy control donors. Beyond this particular receptor, the publication reports: Sequencing covered only TCRbeta chains, and 36.6% of shared healthy-donor Treg sequences were also present in healthy Tconv, possibly due to differing TCRalpha chains. Among over 3,500 shared Treg TCRbeta sequences, approximately 34% were shared exclusively by healthy donors and about 9% exclusively by patients, which suggests that Treg selection is less efficient in the absence of AIRE. About 30% of the Treg TCRbeta sequences shared among healthy donors were found in patient Tconv cells, which suggests that Treg-biased clones were diverted into the Tconv compartment. Shared Treg sequences had shorter CDR3s, reflecting a bias toward rearrangements with few non-templated nucleotide insertions. In terms of TCRBV gene usage, CDR3 length and TCR diversity, Tconv and Treg cells from AIRE-deficient patients looked similar to Tconv and Treg cells from healthy donors.

The immunoSEQ platform was used to sequence the TCRbeta chains. On the study's bioinformatics: When conventional T cell repertoires were pooled, around 1.2x10^5 distinct in-frame TCRbeta sequences were obtained from patients and approximately 1.5x10^5 from healthy donors. Treg TCRbeta sequences shared by two or more individuals were defined as public, and these public Treg TCRbeta sequences were subsequently searched for in Tconv repertoires. Group differences were tested with Mann-Whitney U tests and Bonferroni-Dunn correction in GraphPad Prism 7.03. Sourced from immuneACCESS, this table was stored by TCRdb with only in-frame sequences that have V and J called. A share of the clones is absent; for the studies checked, an unresolved V gene accounts for under half, and the remainder has no known explanation. The D gene and trimming were derived from the DNA, and the V and J assignments and clone size from that table. Present in this sample are over 20,000 clones, roughly 97% of which were seen just once. About 0.2% of the sample is in the top ten clones.

Conventional CD4 T cells were sorted as cells that were CD4+CD127+. The AIRE-deficient patients had APECED syndrome. Sorting of Tconv and Treg cells intended for TCRbeta sequencing was performed on a FACSAria flow cytometer. Sorted cells were collected in 5-ml round-bottom polystyrene tubes, and dry cell pellets were stored frozen at -80 degrees C prior to sequencing. The rearrangement combines TRBV19 with TRBJ1-1; TRBD1 could be the D gene, as 6 bases match. The TCR was taken from a human donor with AIRE deficiency. The sample taken for sequencing was conventional CD4+ T cells sorted from PBMCs. The DNA sequence follows: TGTGCCAGTATAGTAGGGGGAGGGACTGAAGCTTTCTTT. Translated, this gives CASIVGGGTEAFF.